The sequence of this T cell receptor beta chain was determined in a study of blood T cell repertoires in COVID-19. Study-level information: Acute and convalescent COVID-19 samples came from the United States, Italy and Spain.

The CDR3 consists of 13 residues. Trimming took off 6 bases at V and 10 bases at J, with 13 bases between the two ends. Repertoires were generated with immunoSEQ multiplex PCR, while TCRdb's copy carries only in-frame clones and drops some. The sample lists more than 90,000 clones; 82% were seen once. The sample comprised peripheral blood. The V call is TRBV12-3 or TRBV12-4, the J call TRBJ1-6; the D is unclear. The receptor was isolated from a man between 65 and 85 years old with acute or convalescent COVID-19. As DNA, the CDR3 is TGTGCCAGCAGGGCGGGTCCGAAATCACCCCTCCACTTT. It specifies CASRAGPKSPLHF.